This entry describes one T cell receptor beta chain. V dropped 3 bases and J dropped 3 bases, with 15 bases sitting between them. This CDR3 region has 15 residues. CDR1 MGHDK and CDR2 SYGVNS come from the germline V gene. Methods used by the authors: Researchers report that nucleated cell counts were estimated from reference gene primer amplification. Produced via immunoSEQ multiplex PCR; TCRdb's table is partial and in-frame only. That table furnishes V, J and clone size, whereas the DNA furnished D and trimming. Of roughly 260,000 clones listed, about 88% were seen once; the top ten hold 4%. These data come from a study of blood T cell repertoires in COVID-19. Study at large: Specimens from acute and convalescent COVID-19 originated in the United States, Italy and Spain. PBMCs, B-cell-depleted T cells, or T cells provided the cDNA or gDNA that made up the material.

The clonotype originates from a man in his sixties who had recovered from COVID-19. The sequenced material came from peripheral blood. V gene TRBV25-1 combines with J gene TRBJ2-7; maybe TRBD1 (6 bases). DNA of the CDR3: TGTGCCAGCAGTGACTCGCAGGGGATTGGCTACGAGCAGTACTTC. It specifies CASSDSQGIGYEQYF.